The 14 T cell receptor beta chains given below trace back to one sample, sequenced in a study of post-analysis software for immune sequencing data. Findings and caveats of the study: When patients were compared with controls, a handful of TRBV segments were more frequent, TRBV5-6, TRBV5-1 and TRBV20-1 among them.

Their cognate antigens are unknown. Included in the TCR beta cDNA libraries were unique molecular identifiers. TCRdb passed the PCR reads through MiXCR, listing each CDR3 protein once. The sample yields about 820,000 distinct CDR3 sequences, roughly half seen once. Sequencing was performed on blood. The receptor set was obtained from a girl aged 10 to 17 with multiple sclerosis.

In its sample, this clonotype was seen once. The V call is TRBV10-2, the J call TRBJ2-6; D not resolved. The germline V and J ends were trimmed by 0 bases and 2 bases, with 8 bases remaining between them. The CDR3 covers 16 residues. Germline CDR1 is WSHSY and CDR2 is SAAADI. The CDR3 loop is CASSESATAGANVLTF. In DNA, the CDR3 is TGCGCCAGCAGTGAGTCCGCGACGGCTGGGGCCAACGTCCTGACTTTC.

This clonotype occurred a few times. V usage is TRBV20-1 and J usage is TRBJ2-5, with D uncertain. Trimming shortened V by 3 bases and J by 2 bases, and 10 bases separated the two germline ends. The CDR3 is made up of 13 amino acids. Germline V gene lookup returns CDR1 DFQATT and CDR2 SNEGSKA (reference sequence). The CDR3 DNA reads TGCAGTGCTAGCTTCCGATTGCAAGAGACCCAGTACTTC. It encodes CSASFRLQETQYF.

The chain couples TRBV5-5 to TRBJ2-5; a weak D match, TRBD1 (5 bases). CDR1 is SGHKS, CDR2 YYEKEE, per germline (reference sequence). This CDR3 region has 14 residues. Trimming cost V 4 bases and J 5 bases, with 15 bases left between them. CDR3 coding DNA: TGTGCCAGCAGCCCCTCGGCAGGGTGGGAGACCCAGTACTTC. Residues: CASSPSAGWETQYF.

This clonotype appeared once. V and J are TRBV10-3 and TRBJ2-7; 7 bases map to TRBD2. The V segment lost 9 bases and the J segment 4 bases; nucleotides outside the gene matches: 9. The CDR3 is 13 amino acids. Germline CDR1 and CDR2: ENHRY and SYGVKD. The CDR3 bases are TGTGCCATTTCGGGGGGTCCTACTTACGAGCAGTACTTC. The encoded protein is CAISGGPTYEQYF.

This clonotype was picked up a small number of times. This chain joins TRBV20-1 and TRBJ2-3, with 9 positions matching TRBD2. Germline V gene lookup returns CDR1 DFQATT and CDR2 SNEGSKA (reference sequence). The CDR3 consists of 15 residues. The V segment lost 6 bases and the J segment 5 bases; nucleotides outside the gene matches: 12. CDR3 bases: TGCAGTGCGGCTCCGGCGGGGGGGCTTAGAGATACGCAGTATTTT. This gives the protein CSAAPAGGLRDTQYF.

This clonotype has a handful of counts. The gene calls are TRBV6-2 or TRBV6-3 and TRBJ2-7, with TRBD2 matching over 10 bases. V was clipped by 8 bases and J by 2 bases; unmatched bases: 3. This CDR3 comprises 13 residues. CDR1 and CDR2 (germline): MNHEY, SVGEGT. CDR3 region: CASLLAGTYEQYF. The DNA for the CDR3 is TGTGCCAGCTTACTAGCGGGGACCTACGAGCAGTACTTC.

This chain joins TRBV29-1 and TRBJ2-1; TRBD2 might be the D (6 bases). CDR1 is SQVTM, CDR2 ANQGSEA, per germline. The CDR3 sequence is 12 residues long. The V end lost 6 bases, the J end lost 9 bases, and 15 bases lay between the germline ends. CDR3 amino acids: CSVDQHGGEQFF. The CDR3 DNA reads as TGCAGCGTCGACCAACACGGGGGTGAGCAGTTCTTC.

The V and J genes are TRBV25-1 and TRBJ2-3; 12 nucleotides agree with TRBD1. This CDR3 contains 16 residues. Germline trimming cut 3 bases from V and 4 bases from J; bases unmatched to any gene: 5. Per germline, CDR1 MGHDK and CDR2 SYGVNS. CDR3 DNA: TGTGCCAGCAGTGACCAGGGACAGGGGGCTTCAGATACGCAGTATTTT. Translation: CASSDQGQGASDTQYF.

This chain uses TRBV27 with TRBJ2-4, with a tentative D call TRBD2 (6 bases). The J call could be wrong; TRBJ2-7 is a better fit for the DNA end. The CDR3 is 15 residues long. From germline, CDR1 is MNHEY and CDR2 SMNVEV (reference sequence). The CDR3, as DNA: TGTGCCAGCAGTTCCACATCGCTCGGGGGTGGCGAGCAGTACTTC. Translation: CASSSTSLGGGEQYF.

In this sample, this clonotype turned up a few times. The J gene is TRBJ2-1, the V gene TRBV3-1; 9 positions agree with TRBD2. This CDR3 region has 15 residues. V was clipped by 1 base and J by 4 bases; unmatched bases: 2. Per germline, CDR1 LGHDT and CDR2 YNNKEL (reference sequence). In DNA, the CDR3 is TGTGCCAGCAGCCAAGCTCTAGCGGGGTACAATGAGCAGTTCTTC. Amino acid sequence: CASSQALAGYNEQFF.

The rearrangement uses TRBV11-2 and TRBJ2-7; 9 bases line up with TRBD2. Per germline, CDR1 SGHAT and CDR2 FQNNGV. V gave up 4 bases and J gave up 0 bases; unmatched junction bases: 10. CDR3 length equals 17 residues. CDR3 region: CASSWSAGGSPSYEQYF. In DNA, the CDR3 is TGTGCCAGCAGCTGGAGCGCGGGGGGGAGTCCCTCCTACGAGCAGTACTTC. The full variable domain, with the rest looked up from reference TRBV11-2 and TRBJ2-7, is EAGVAQSPRYKIIEKRQSVAFWCNPISGHATLYWYQQILGQGPKLLIQFQNNGVVDDSQLPKDRFSAERLKGVDSTLKIQPAKLEDSAVYLCASSWSAGGSPSYEQYFGPGTRLTVT.

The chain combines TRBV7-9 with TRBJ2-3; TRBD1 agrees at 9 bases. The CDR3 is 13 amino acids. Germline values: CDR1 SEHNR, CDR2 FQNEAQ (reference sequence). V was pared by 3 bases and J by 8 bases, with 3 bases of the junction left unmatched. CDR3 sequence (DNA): TGTGCCAGCAGCTTTGGACAGGGGCCTACGCAGTATTTT. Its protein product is CASSFGQGPTQYF.

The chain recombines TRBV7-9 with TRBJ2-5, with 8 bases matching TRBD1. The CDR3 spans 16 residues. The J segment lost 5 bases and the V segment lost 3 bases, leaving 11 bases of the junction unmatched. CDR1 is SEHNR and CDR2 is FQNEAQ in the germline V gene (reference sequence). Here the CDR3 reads CASSFGPGGIRETQYF. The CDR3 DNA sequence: TGTGCCAGCAGCTTTGGTCCAGGGGGCATCCGGGAGACCCAGTACTTC. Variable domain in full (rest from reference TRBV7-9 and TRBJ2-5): DTGVSQNPRHKITKRGQNVTFRCDPISEHNRLYWYRQTLGQGPEFLTYFQNEAQLEKSRLLSDRFSAERPKGSFSTLEIQRTEQGDSAMYLCASSFGPGGIRETQYFGPGTRLLVL.

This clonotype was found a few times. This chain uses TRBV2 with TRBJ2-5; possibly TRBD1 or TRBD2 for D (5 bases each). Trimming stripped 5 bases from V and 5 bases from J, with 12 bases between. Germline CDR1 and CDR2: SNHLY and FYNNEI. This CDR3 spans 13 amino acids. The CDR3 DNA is TGTGCCAGCAGTCGGGACGGTGGGGAGACCCAGTACTTC. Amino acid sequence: CASSRDGGETQYF.